Only a few counts were recorded for the clone carrying this T cell receptor beta chain. Its antigen is currently unknown. One junction end does not reproduce the germline sequence, and a read error may be involved. The observed sequence ends 3 residues before the CDR3 terminus, with the missing tail filled in from the germline J gene. This specimen includes other DNA sequences encoding the same CDR3. The data are from a study of T cell clonality in common variable immunodeficiency. Study-level findings and limits: Authors noted CVID clonality's cause needs subpopulation repertoire sequencing.

CVID and control samples used equivalent genomic DNA input. This table comes from immunoSEQ multiplex PCR, and its TCRdb copy is limited to in-frame clones, with some not included. The sample is made up of about 52,000 clones, none counted only once. The CDR3 spans 17 residues. Germline CDR1 DFQATT, CDR2 SNEGSKA (reference sequence). The source is a person aged 18 to 70 in good health. The sample was peripheral blood mononuclear cells. This chain joins TRBV20-1 and TRBJ1-6; tentatively, D is TRBD1 (6 bases). This CDR3 is CSARSTGHSSYNSPLHF. The sequenced part of the CDR3 DNA is TGCAGTGCTAGGAGTACAGGGCATAGCTCCTATAATTCGCCC.